This T cell receptor (beta chain) was captured in a study of PD-L1 blockade in urothelial cancer. Study-level information: Male sex and bladder-origin urothelial cancer characterized about 90% of the roughly 30 patients.

Assay used: immunoSEQ multiplex PCR; TCRdb lists only in-frame clones, some missing. The repertoire holds some 63,000 clones, with roughly 81% as singletons. Indicated time point: pretreatment peripheral blood. Metastatic or locally advanced urothelial carcinoma was present in the patients. Source: PBMCs, taken around atezolizumab (anti-PD-L1) treatment. The receptor was derived from a man in his 70s with urothelial cancer.

The CDR3 DNA sequence: TGCGCCAGCAGACGGACAGGGGGCAGCAATCAGCCCCAGCATTTT. Translation gives CASRRTGGSNQPQHF. J is TRBJ1-5 and V is TRBV5-1, with 11 positions matching TRBD1. CDR1 and CDR2 from the germline V gene are SGHRS and YFSETQ. The J segment lost 1 base and the V segment lost 5 bases, leaving 2 bases of the junction unmatched. The CDR3 length is 15 residues.